This TCR beta chain was identified in a study of blood T cell repertoires in COVID-19. Study context: Acute-phase and convalescent COVID-19 samples originated in the United States, Italy and Spain.

Data came from immunoSEQ multiplex PCR; TCRdb stores just in-frame clones and leaves some out. The sample records 250,000 to 300,000 clones, 70% to 90% being singletons. Germline V gives CDR1 SGHTA, CDR2 FQGNSA. CDR3 length: 15 amino acids. V was trimmed by 1 base and J by 5 bases, leaving 9 bases between them. The chain joins TRBV7-2 to TRBJ1-6, with D hard to call. This clonotype was sampled from a woman aged 45 to 65 who had recovered from COVID-19. Sequencing input: PBMCs or T cells enriched from blood (not recorded which). CDR3 protein: CASSLVRGNNSPLHF. CDR3 in DNA: TGTGCCAGCAGCTTAGTCCGGGGAAATAATTCACCCCTCCACTTT. Looking up the rest from reference TRBV7-2 and TRBJ1-6 gives the full variable domain: GAGVSQSPSNKVTEKGKDVELRCDPISGHTALYWYRQSLGQGLEFLIYFQGNSAPDKSGLPSDRFSAERTGGSVSTLTIQRTQQEDSAVYLCASSLVRGNNSPLHFGNGTRLTVT.